This T cell receptor beta chain was retrieved from a study of vaccination and CD4 T cells after COVID-19. CDR1 and CDR2 (germline): SGHNT, YENEEA. With 0 bases removed from V and 2 bases from J, the gap between germline ends came to 6 bases. The CDR3 consists of 14 residues. The Oncomine TCR Beta short-read assay was what sequenced the DNA obtained from cultured CD4+ T cells. In TCRdb, the PCR reads were re-called with MiXCR into one record per CDR3 protein. The data show about 4,000 distinct CDR3 sequences, 17% seen once. Treatment defined: roughly 11-day PBMC culture with coronavirus spike peptide pools or control peptides (ViraFEST assay). ViraFEST used peptide pools to expand antigen-specific T cells before TCR sequencing. By its share, this clonotype is medium-sized. The antigen is unknown.

The sequenced sample consisted of CD4+ T cells from blood, cultured in vitro. The receptor was isolated from a human donor who had recovered from COVID-19. The chain combines TRBV11-3 with TRBJ2-3, with D perhaps matching TRBD2 (5 bases). CDR3 nucleotides: TGTGCCAGCAGCTTAGACGGGGACACAGATACGCAGTATTTT. It is translated as CASSLDGDTDTQYF.